This entry lists 5 T cell receptor beta chains sequenced from one sample in a study of T cells in Graves' hyperthyroidism and ophthalmopathy. RNA transcripts were the template for amplifying TCR beta CDR3 regions. HTBI primers drove first-round RT-PCR of the TCR CDR3. Via MiXCR, TCRdb re-called the multiplex PCR reads, giving one row per CDR3 protein. The table has about 560,000 distinct CDR3 sequences, approximately 14% seen once. Specimen: blood. The receptors here all came from a middle-aged woman with Graves' hyperthyroidism.

The V gene is TRBV20-1, the J gene TRBJ2-2; either TRBD1 or TRBD2 may fit D (5 bases each). Per germline, CDR1 DFQATT and CDR2 SNEGSKA (reference sequence). This CDR3 has 13 residues. The V end was cut by 4 bases, the J end by 4 bases, with 10 bases between. The CDR3 nucleotides read TGCAGTGCTAATTTGGGGGTCACCGGGGAGCTGTTTTTT. This gives the protein CSANLGVTGELFF.

This clonotype was counted a single time. This sequence may be a read error, since a much larger clone differs from it by one base. CDR3 nucleotide sequence: TGTGCCAGCAGTAAGGGGGACGCAGCTTACAATAAGCAGTTCTTC. It codes for CASSKGDAAYNKQFF. This chain links TRBV27 with TRBJ2-1; TRBD1 is a possible D gene (6 bases). Germline V gene lookup returns CDR1 MNHEY and CDR2 SMNVEV (reference sequence). The CDR3 has 15 amino acids.

The J gene is TRBJ1-2, the V gene TRBV25-1; 8 bases line up with TRBD1. The CDR3 consists of 13 residues. Germline V CDR1 and CDR2: MGHDK, SYGVNS. Trimming at V came to 5 bases and at J to 4 bases, leaving 3 bases not matched to a gene. The CDR3 loop reads CASSRDRTYGYTF. DNA for the CDR3: TGTGCCAGCAGTCGGGACAGGACCTATGGCTACACCTTC.

This clonotype was counted a few times. This sequence joins TRBV4-1 and TRBJ2-5; D is possibly TRBD1 (6 bases). CDR1 and CDR2 from the germline V gene are MGHRA and YSYEKL. V lost 6 bases to trimming and J lost 5 bases, with 16 bases between them. The CDR3 runs 14 residues. The CDR3 DNA reads as TGCGCCAGCAGGAGAAACAGGGATGACGAGACCCAGTACTTC. Its translation is CASRRNRDDETQYF.

The sample holds many counts of this clonotype. This CDR3 reads CASSQDASGTYNEQFF. In nucleotides, the CDR3 is TGCGCCAGCAGCCAAGATGCTAGCGGGACCTACAATGAGCAGTTCTTC. The genes are TRBV4-1 and TRBJ2-1; 9 bases agree with TRBD2. V was clipped by 0 bases and J by 2 bases; unmatched bases: 2. Germline-derived CDR1 and CDR2 are MGHRA and YSYEKL. This CDR3 has 16 amino acids.